Below, 11 T cell receptor beta chains from the same sample are listed, as sequenced in a study of PD-1 blockade in classical Hodgkin lymphoma. Repertoires were generated with immunoSEQ multiplex PCR, while TCRdb's copy carries only in-frame clones and drops some. The sample has 49,000 or so clones, over 60% seen once. All patients relapsed after autologous stem cell transplantation, and brentuximab vedotin exposure varied. Source: peripheral blood mononuclear cells (PBMCs), taken before the second cycle of nivolumab. The origin of the receptors is a human donor with classical Hodgkin lymphoma.

Only one count was recorded for this clone. V usage is TRBV2 and J usage is TRBJ2-1, with D possibly being TRBD2 (7 bases). CDR1 is SNHLY, CDR2 FYNNEI, per germline. Trimming took off 10 bases at V and 6 bases at J, with 13 bases between the two ends. CDR3 length: 12 residues. CDR3 nucleotides: TGTGCCAAAGGGGGGGTCCCCAATGAGCAGTTCTTC. This codes for CAKGGVPNEQFF.

The chain combines TRBV29-1 with TRBJ1-1; 7 bases align to TRBD1. Losses at the gene ends were 6 bases for V and 3 bases for J; bases not matched to a gene: 13. The CDR3 totals 15 residues. Germline assignment: CDR1 SQVTM and CDR2 ANQGSEA. The CDR3 region is CSVVRDSNPDTEAFF. The CDR3 coding sequence is TGCAGCGTGGTCCGGGACAGTAACCCGGACACTGAAGCTTTCTTT. Based on the CDR3 plus reference TRBV29-1 and TRBJ1-1, the full variable domain is SAVISQKPSRDICQRGTSLTIQCQVDSQVTMMFWYRQQPGQSLTLIATANQGSEATYESGFVIDKFPISRPNLTFSTLTVSNMSPEDSSIYLCSVVRDSNPDTEAFFGQGTRLTVV.

The genes are TRBV6-1 and TRBJ2-1; no clear D. V was shortened by 5 bases and J by 0 bases, with 11 bases between the two germline ends. The CDR3 consists of 15 residues. Germline loops: CDR1 MNHNS, CDR2 SASEGT. The CDR3, as DNA: TGTGCCAGCAGTTCTCTAATCGCCTCCTACAATGAGCAGTTCTTC. Its translation is CASSSLIASYNEQFF.

The table lists this clone with a count of one. The V gene is TRBV6-1, the J gene TRBJ2-7; TRBD2 might be the D (6 bases). Trimming took 7 bases from V and 4 from J, leaving 14 bases between them. The CDR3 consists of 13 residues. Germline assignment: CDR1 MNHNS and CDR2 SASEGT. The CDR3 spells CASKMASEYEQYF. DNA for the CDR3: TGTGCCAGCAAGATGGCTAGCGAATACGAGCAGTACTTC.

This chain joins TRBV19 and TRBJ1-5, with D possibly being TRBD1 (6 bases). Trimming removed 7 bases from V and 1 base from J, with 17 bases in between. The CDR3 extends over 16 amino acids. Germline lookup yields CDR1 LNHDA and CDR2 SQIVND (reference sequence). The CDR3 sequence: CASTPLEGGSNQPQHF. CDR3 DNA: TGTGCCAGTACCCCACTAGAGGGGGGCAGCAATCAGCCCCAGCATTTT.

The rearrangement uses TRBV29-1 and TRBJ2-6, with D unresolved. V was clipped by 4 bases and J by 0 bases, with 7 bases between them. Germline-derived CDR1 and CDR2 are SQVTM and ANQGSEA. The CDR3 length is 14 residues. CDR3 sequence (DNA): TGCAGCGTTGTACTCAACTCTGGGGCCAACGTCCTGACTTTC. This codes for CSVVLNSGANVLTF.

The chain uses TRBV28 and TRBJ1-2; D not resolved. Germline assignment: CDR1 MDHEN and CDR2 SYDVKM. Trimming left V 6 bases short and J 1 base short, with 3 bases between. The length of the CDR3 is 11 residues. The CDR3 region is CASRDNYGYTF. The CDR3 DNA reads TGTGCCAGCAGAGATAACTATGGCTACACCTTC.

Remarks on this clone: Other DNA sequences in the same sample also yield this CDR3. The V call is TRBV5-8, the J call TRBJ1-3, with unresolved D. The V gene lost 2 bases and the J gene lost 4 bases, with 4 bases spanning the gap. The length of the CDR3 is 12 residues. From germline, CDR1 is SGHTS and CDR2 YDEGEE. The chain's CDR3 is CASSFRGNTIYF. The CDR3 region has the DNA TGTGCCAGCAGCTTCAGGGGAAACACCATATATTTT.

The V and J genes are TRBV5-8 and TRBJ2-7, with D perhaps given as TRBD1 or TRBD2 (5 bases each). The ends were cut back, 4 bases at V and 9 bases at J, with 26 bases in the middle. The CDR3 loop spans 16 amino acids. Germline V lookup: CDR1 SGHTS, CDR2 YDEGEE. The CDR3 DNA is TGTGCCAGCAGCCTAAACCGGGACGCAGGCACACTGGGGCAGTACTTC. Translating gives CASSLNRDAGTLGQYF.

Only a few counts were recorded for this clone. The chain recombines TRBV9 with TRBJ2-7; 14 bases agree with TRBD2. Germline V gene lookup returns CDR1 SGDLS and CDR2 YYNGEE. CDR3 length: 14 amino acids. V was pared by 4 bases and J by 5 bases, with 2 bases of the junction left unmatched. The CDR3 spells CASSSGLAGDEQYF. The CDR3, as DNA: TGTGCCAGCAGCTCGGGACTAGCGGGGGACGAGCAGTACTTC.

The rearrangement joins TRBV7-3 to TRBJ2-2; 7 bases are a match to TRBD1. Trimming took 4 bases from V and 2 from J; bases not matched to a gene: 4. Looked up from germline, CDR1 is SGHTA and CDR2 is FQGTGA. This CDR3 comprises 15 residues. The CDR3 region is CASSSGQANTGELFF. Here the CDR3 DNA reads TGTGCCAGCAGCTCAGGACAGGCCAACACCGGGGAGCTGTTTTTT. The full variable domain, in which reference TRBV7-3 and TRBJ2-2 provide the parts outside the CDR3, is GAGVSQTPSNKVTEKGKYVELRCDPISGHTALYWYRQSLGQGPEFLIYFQGTGAADDSGLPNDRFFAVRPEGSVSTLKIQRTERGDSAVYLCASSSGQANTGELFFGEGSRLTVL.